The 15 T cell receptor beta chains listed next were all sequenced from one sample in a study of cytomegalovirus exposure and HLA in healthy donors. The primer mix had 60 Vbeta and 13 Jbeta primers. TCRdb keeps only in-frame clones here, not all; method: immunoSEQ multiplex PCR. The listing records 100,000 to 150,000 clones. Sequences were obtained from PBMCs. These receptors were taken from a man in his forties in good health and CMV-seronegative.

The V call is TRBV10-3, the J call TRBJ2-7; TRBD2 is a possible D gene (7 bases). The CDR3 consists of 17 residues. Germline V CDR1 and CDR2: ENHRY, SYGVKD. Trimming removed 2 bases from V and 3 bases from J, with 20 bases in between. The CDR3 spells CAISENSLRGPYYEQYF. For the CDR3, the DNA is TGTGCCATCAGTGAGAACTCGTTGCGGGGGCCGTACTACGAGCAGTACTTC.

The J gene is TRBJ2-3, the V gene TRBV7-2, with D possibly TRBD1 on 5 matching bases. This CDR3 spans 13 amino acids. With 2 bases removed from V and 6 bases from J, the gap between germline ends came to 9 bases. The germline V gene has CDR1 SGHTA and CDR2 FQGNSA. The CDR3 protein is CASSLRQLDTQYF. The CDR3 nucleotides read TGTGCCAGCAGCTTACGACAGTTGGATACGCAGTATTTT. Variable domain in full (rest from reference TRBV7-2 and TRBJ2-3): GAGVSQSPSNKVTEKGKDVELRCDPISGHTALYWYRQSLGQGLEFLIYFQGNSAPDKSGLPSDRFSAERTGGSVSTLTIQRTQQEDSAVYLCASSLRQLDTQYFGPGTRLTVL.

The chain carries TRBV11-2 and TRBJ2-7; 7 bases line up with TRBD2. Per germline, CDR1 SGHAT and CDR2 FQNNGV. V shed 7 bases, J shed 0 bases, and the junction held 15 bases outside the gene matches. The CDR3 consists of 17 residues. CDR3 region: CASTLVGGGRVSYEQYF. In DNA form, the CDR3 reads TGTGCCAGCACCCTGGTTGGTGGCGGGAGAGTCTCCTACGAGCAGTACTTC. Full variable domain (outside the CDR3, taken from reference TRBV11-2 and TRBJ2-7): EAGVAQSPRYKIIEKRQSVAFWCNPISGHATLYWYQQILGQGPKLLIQFQNNGVVDDSQLPKDRFSAERLKGVDSTLKIQPAKLEDSAVYLCASTLVGGGRVSYEQYFGPGTRLTVT.

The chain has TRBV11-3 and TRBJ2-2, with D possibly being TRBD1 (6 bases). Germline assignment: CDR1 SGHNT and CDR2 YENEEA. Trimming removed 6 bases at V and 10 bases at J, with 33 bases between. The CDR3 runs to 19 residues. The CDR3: CASREGTPRAHPGTPELFF. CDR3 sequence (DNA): TGTGCCAGCAGGGAAGGGACACCGAGGGCGCACCCGGGGACGCCGGAGCTGTTTTTT. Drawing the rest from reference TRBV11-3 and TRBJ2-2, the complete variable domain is EAGVVQSPRYKIIEKKQPVAFWCNPISGHNTLYWYLQNLGQGPELLIRYENEEAVDDSQLPKDRFSAERLKGVDSTLKIQPAELGDSAVYLCASREGTPRAHPGTPELFFGEGSRLTVL.

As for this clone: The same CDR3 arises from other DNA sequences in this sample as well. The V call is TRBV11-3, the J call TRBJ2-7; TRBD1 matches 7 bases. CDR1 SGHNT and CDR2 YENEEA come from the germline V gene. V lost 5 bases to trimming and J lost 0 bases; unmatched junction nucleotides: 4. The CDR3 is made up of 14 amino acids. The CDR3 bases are TGTGCCAGCAGCCTGGGACAGTCCTCCTACGAGCAGTACTTC. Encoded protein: CASSLGQSSYEQYF.

The CDR3 DNA reads as TGCGCCAGCAGCCAGACACCTATTACTAGCGGCCCCACAGATACGCAGTATTTT. It encodes CASSQTPITSGPTDTQYF. The rearrangement joins TRBV4-1 to TRBJ2-3, with 8 bases matching TRBD2. With V trimmed by 3 bases and J by 2 bases, 13 bases remained unmatched. This CDR3 is 18 amino acids long. Germline values: CDR1 MGHRA, CDR2 YSYEKL.

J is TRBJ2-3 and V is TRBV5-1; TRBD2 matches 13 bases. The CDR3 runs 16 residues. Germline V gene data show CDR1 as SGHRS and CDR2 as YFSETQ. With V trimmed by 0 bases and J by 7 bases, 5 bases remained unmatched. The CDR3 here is CASSLGTSGRTNTQYF. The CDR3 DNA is TGCGCCAGCAGCTTGGGGACTAGCGGGAGAACGAATACGCAGTATTTT.

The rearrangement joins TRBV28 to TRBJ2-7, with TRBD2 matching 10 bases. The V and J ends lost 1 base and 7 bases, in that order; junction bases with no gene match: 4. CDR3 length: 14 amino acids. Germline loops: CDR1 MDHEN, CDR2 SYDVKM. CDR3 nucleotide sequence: TGTGCCAGCAGTTTATACACTAGCGGGAAAGAGCAGTACTTC. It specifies CASSLYTSGKEQYF.

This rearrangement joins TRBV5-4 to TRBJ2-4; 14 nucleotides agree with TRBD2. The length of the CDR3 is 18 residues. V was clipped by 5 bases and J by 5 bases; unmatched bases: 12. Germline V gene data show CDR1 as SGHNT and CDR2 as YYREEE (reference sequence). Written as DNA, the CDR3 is TGTGCCAGCAGATCGGGACCGGGACTAGCGGGAGTGGAAAACATTCAGTACTTC. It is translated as CASRSGPGLAGVENIQYF.

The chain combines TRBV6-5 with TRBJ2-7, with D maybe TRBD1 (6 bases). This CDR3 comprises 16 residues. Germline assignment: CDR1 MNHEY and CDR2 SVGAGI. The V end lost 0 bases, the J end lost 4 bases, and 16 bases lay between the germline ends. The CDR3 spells CASSYSETGKNYEQYF. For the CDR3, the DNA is TGTGCCAGCAGTTACTCGGAGACAGGAAAAAATTACGAGCAGTACTTC.

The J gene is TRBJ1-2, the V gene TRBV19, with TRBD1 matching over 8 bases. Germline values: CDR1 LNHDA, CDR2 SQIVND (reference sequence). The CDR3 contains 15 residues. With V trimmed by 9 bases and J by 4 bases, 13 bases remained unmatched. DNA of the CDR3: TGTGCCAGCCGCGATCGTGGACAGGGCGGCTATGGCTACACCTTC. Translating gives CASRDRGQGGYGYTF.

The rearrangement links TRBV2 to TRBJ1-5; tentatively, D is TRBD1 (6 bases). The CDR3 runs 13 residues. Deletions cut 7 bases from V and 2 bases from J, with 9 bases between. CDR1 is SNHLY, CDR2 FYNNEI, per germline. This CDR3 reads CASNYRGNQPQHF. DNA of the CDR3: TGTGCCAGCAACTACAGGGGCAATCAGCCCCAGCATTTT.

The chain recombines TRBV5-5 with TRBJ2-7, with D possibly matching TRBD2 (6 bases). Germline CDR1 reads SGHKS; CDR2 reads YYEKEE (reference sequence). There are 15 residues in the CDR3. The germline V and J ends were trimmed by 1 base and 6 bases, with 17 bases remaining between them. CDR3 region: CASSLLGTLPLEQYF. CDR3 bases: TGTGCCAGCAGCTTGTTAGGGACTCTGCCCCTCGAGCAGTACTTC.

CDR3 bases: TGTGCCAGCAGGTCCTTTAGCACAGATACGCAGTATTTT. Protein: CASRSFSTDTQYF. This chain joins TRBV6-1 and TRBJ2-3, with D hard to call. This CDR3 has 13 residues. Between the trimmed V and J ends, which lost 6 bases and 0 bases, there was a span of 7 bases. Germline values: CDR1 MNHNS, CDR2 SASEGT.

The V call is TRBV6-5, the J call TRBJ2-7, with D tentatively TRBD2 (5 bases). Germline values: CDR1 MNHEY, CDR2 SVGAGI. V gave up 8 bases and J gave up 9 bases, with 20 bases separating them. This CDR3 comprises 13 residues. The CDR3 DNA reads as TGTGCCAGCTCCTTCGGGGATTCGTCAGCGCAGTACTTC. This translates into CASSFGDSSAQYF.